Listed here is a single T cell receptor beta chain. Only a few counts were recorded for this clonotype. Its antigen is currently not known. There are no base qualities to consult, and no much larger clone falls within one base. Receptor amplification or capture employed 5' RACE. The sequencer listed for this sample is Illumina HiSeq 2000. Template switching added a universal primer binding site, and the final cDNA carried a unique molecular identifier that allowed TCR cDNA molecules to be counted accurately. Specific primers in the conserved constant-segment region were used to synthesize first-strand cDNA for the TCR alpha and beta chains. To control for contamination, every cDNA library carried two barcodes: a SMART-Mk sample barcode plus Illumina barcodes. TruSeq adapter sequences and Illumina sample barcodes were added in two successive PCR steps. Sequencing of the TCR alpha and beta cDNA libraries was done on the Illumina HiSeq platform using custom primers. Regarding the original processing steps: MiGEC was used to process raw reads and extract unique molecular identifiers, and MiXCR was used to find CDR3 positions. For each individual, recombination models were inferred using an EM algorithm with the repgenHMM and IGoR tools. The tcR package in R was used for shared clonotype analysis, with sharing normalized by the product of cloneset sizes. To study raw recombination without the effects of thymic and clonal selection, out-of-frame nonproductive sequences were analyzed. The public reads were reanalyzed by TCRdb: fastp trimming at Q25, MiXCR alignment, in-frame beta chains only. Rows with one shared CDR3 protein collapse into an entry with the most common genes and DNA. The V and J calls and clone size come from TCRdb's table, not from the authors' own analysis. The sample table holds 650,000 to 750,000 distinct CDR3 sequences, of which approximately 21% were seen once. About 4.3% of the sample rests with the top ten.

From a lookup of the germline V gene, CDR1 and CDR2 are SGHRS and YFSETQ. From the cysteine up to the phenylalanine, the CDR3 has a length of 14 residues. The entry retains the CDR3 DNA only, 42 bases that are in frame from base 1. The junction shows trimming of 0 bases on V and 5 bases on J, plus 11 bases between the germline ends. Every donor in the study was a healthy Caucasian. Three pairs of female monozygotic twins, all aged about 18 to 30 years, made up the twin cohort. Peripheral blood mononuclear cells were used as the source from which RNA for TCR libraries was isolated. This specimen comes from a study of identical twins (TCRdb year 2016). Study-level background: The study deep-sequenced TCR alpha and beta repertoires from monozygotic twins, unrelated adults of various ages and cord blood to test whether fetal clonotypes persist. To rule out contamination, the twin experiments were replicated at different times with different library preparation protocols. What the study reported, not specific to this receptor: Out-of-frame TCR alpha sequences shared between twins showed an excess of low generation-probability sequences compared with coincidental sharing between unrelated individuals. Conclusions relied on cross-sectional statistical analysis, since the same donors could not be followed over many years. Abundant cord blood beta clonotypes carried fewer insertions; young adult naive repertoires showed a weaker similar trend, while memory repertoires showed none. A weaker excess of twin sharing was found in beta out-of-frame sequences because the signal-to-noise ratio was lowered by fewer shared sequences. In monozygotic twins, recombination models systematically underestimated out-of-frame TCR alpha sharing, but the models matched the sharing seen between unrelated individuals. Zero-insertion analyses could be partly confounded by invariant T cells such as MAIT and iNKT, though diverse VJ usage argued against such confounding for most clonotypes.

This sample also appeared in a second study, on T cells expressing NK-cell markers. As the second publication notes: TCR beta-chain repertoires were profiled in sorted CD3+CD56+NKG2C+, CD3+CD56+NKG2C- and CD3+CD56-NKG2C+ T-cell subsets from several donors. Among the eight sequenced donors, only one was HCMV-seronegative, while the other seven were HCMV-seropositive. In several experiments an anti-gammadeltaTCR antibody was added to restrict sorting to alphabetaTCR-expressing T cells. For several donors, the dominant CD3+CD56+NKG2C+ clonotypes were among the top 10 CD8+ clonotypes and accounted for about 1.0-7.5% of CD8+ T cells. Those dominant clonotypes were again the most abundant among CD3+CD56-NKG2C+ cells in four donors, at roughly 25-60.1%. Whether the expanded NKG2C-expressing T cell clones were specific for HCMV antigens was left unclear. The study sequenced eight donors, all healthy volunteers chosen at random: three men and five women. To determine HCMV serostatus, a commercial ELISA kit was used to detect HCMV-specific IgG in serum. Bulk peripheral blood T-cell repertoires were additionally sequenced from unsorted PBMC for several donors. MIGEC handled demultiplexing of the reads and grouping by UMI, while MiTCR was used to assemble and quantify clonotypes. To remove erroneous sequences, TCR cDNA sequences were retained only when supported by two or more reads. The tcR package was used for downstream repertoire analysis, and clonotypes were matched across fractions by CDR3 nucleotide sequence plus V segment. Antigen specificity was annotated against VDJdb with VDJmatch, allowing one amino acid substitution in CDR3.

This TCR was recovered from a young woman in good health. The specimen was PBMCs. The rearrangement joined TRBV5-1 to TRBJ2-5, with the D gene too uncertain to name. The sequenced DNA is TGCGCCAGCAGCTTGGGACCAGCGAAGGAGACCCAGTACTTC. This gives the protein CASSLGPAKETQYF.